One sample yielded the 16 T cell receptor beta chains listed below, sequenced in a study of blood T cell repertoires in COVID-19. Produced via immunoSEQ multiplex PCR; TCRdb's table is partial and in-frame only. In the table there are roughly 170,000 clones, approximately 79% of which are singletons. Specimen: peripheral blood. Receptor source: a woman of 80 years or more with acute or convalescent COVID-19.

The chain combines TRBV3-1 (or the pseudogene TRBV3-2) with TRBJ1-3, with a tentative D call TRBD1 (5 bases). Germline V gene lookup returns CDR1 LGHDT and CDR2 YNNKEL (reference sequence). V dropped 4 bases and J dropped 2 bases, with 15 bases sitting between them. The CDR3 has 16 residues. The CDR3 here is CASSLRWGGTGNTIYF. In DNA form, the CDR3 reads TGTGCCAGCAGCCTTCGTTGGGGGGGAACTGGAAACACCATATATTTT.

There are a few counts of this clone. J is TRBJ2-1 and V is TRBV10-2, with 10 bases that match TRBD2. J lost 5 bases, V lost 5 bases, and 0 bases had no gene match. Germline loops: CDR1 WSHSY, CDR2 SAAADI. There are 13 residues in the CDR3. In DNA form, the CDR3 reads TGCGCCAGCAGTACTAGCGGGGACAATGAGCAGTTCTTC. Its protein product is CASSTSGDNEQFF.

J is TRBJ1-3 and V is TRBV21-1; TRBD1 is the table's D call and was not checked against the DNA. TRBV21-1 is a pseudogene segment. There are 15 residues in the CDR3. The CDR3 sequence is CASDIDRDSGNTIYF. The DNA of the CDR3 is TGTGCCAGCGACATCGACAGGGACTCTGGAAACACCATATATTTT.

The V and J genes are TRBV30 and TRBJ2-7, with D perhaps TRBD1 (6 bases). V lost 4 bases and J lost 6, with 19 bases in between. This CDR3 has 14 amino acids. Germline V gene sequence: CDR1 GTSNPN, CDR2 SVGIG (reference sequence). This CDR3 reads CAWTPFDRRSEQYF. CDR3 sequence (DNA): TGTGCCTGGACCCCGTTCGACAGGAGGTCCGAGCAGTACTTC.

This chain joins TRBV30 and TRBJ2-6; no clear D. Germline V gives CDR1 GTSNPN, CDR2 SVGIG (reference sequence). This CDR3 comprises 15 residues. The V and J ends lost 7 bases and 0 bases respectively, with 13 bases between them. The CDR3 reads CAYLAFSSGANVLTF. The CDR3 region has the DNA TGTGCCTACTTAGCTTTTAGCTCTGGGGCCAACGTCCTGACTTTC.

The V and J genes are TRBV7-8 and TRBJ2-3, with D possibly being TRBD2 (5 bases). Germline CDR1 SGHVS, CDR2 FQNEAQ. The CDR3 consists of 14 residues. V was cut by 2 bases and J by 2 bases, with 8 bases left in between. CDR3 nucleotide sequence: TGTGCCAGCAGCTTAAATCGGGACACAGATACGCAGTATTTT. Translation gives CASSLNRDTDTQYF.

This chain links TRBV4-2 with TRBJ2-1; D gene ambiguous. The CDR3 sequence is 12 residues long. The germline gives CDR1 LGHNA, CDR2 YNFKEQ. The V end was cut by 0 bases, the J end by 10 bases, with 7 bases between. CDR3 in amino acids: CASSQEVAEQFF. The CDR3 DNA reads TGTGCCAGCAGCCAAGAAGTGGCCGAGCAGTTCTTC.

This chain uses TRBV7-2 with TRBJ2-7; TRBD2 might be the D (6 bases). The V gene lost 5 bases and the J gene lost 5 bases, with 13 bases spanning the gap. From germline, CDR1 is SGHTA and CDR2 FQGNSA. The CDR3 extends over 13 amino acids. The CDR3 DNA reads as TGTGCCAGCAGCCCCAATGCGGGGAACGAGCAGTACTTC. Its translation: CASSPNAGNEQYF.

A note on this clone: Relative to the germline gene, one junction end is altered; a read error may explain this. The chain has TRBV25-1 and TRBJ2-3, with D uncertain. Per germline, CDR1 MGHDK and CDR2 SYGVNS. The CDR3 consists of 14 residues. CDR3 in amino acids: CASRENLGTDTQYF. The CDR3 DNA is TGTGCCAGCCGTGAAAACCTAGGAACAGATACGCAGTATTTT. Drawing the rest from reference TRBV25-1 and TRBJ2-3, the complete variable domain is EADIYQTPRYLVIGTGKKITLECSQTMGHDKMYWYQQDPGMELHLIHYSYGVNSTEKGDLSSESTVSRIRTEHFPLTLESARPSHTSQYLCASRENLGTDTQYFGPGTRLTVL.

There are a few counts of this clone. This chain joins TRBV9 and TRBJ1-1; maybe TRBD1 (6 bases). Germline loops: CDR1 SGDLS, CDR2 YYNGEE. Trimming left V 2 bases short and J 1 base short, with 9 bases between. The CDR3 extends over 14 amino acids. In DNA form, the CDR3 reads TGTGCCAGCAGCGTCCAAGGGGGGAACACTGAAGCTTTCTTT. Translating it yields CASSVQGGNTEAFF.

The genes are TRBV5-1 and TRBJ1-2; weak D call: TRBD1 (5 bases). The length of the CDR3 is 17 residues. Germline V gives CDR1 SGHRS, CDR2 YFSETQ. The V end was cut by 4 bases, the J end by 8 bases, with 27 bases between. DNA for the CDR3: TGCGCCAGCAGCCCCCAGGGTTTAGGGGCACCTTCCTGGGGCTACACCTTC. It translates to CASSPQGLGAPSWGYTF.

The rearrangement joins TRBV15 to TRBJ2-2; D is unresolved. The CDR3 totals 14 residues. From germline, CDR1 is LNHNV and CDR2 YYDKDF (reference sequence). Trimming took off 1 base at V and 3 bases at J, with 6 bases between the two ends. CDR3 amino acids: CATSRVGDTGELFF. The CDR3 DNA is TGTGCCACCAGCAGAGTCGGAGACACCGGGGAGCTGTTTTTT.

The chain employs TRBV5-1 and TRBJ2-7; 9 nucleotides match TRBD2. The CDR3 runs to 15 residues. Germline V gene sequence: CDR1 SGHRS, CDR2 YFSETQ. V lost 0 bases and J lost 4; bases outside the gene matches: 5. The CDR3 sequence is CASSLVGSGSYEQYF. The CDR3 DNA reads as TGCGCCAGCAGCTTGGTGGGTAGCGGGAGTTACGAGCAGTACTTC. The variable domain in full, completed from reference TRBV5-1 and TRBJ2-7, reads KAGVTQTPRYLIKTRGQQVTLSCSPISGHRSVSWYQQTPGQGLQFLFEYFSETQRNKGNFPGRFSGRQFSNSRSEMNVSTLELGDSALYLCASSLVGSGSYEQYFGPGTRLTVT.

The chain is built from TRBV28 and TRBJ2-7; D gene ambiguous. The CDR3 contains 15 residues. Trimming left V 5 bases short and J 0 bases short, with 14 bases between. The germline gives CDR1 MDHEN, CDR2 SYDVKM. The chain's CDR3 is CASSAMGVSSYEQYF. Here the CDR3 DNA reads TGTGCCAGCAGTGCAATGGGCGTAAGCTCCTACGAGCAGTACTTC.

The rearrangement links TRBV7-9 to TRBJ1-4, with TRBD1 matching 7 bases. Germline loops: CDR1 SEHNR, CDR2 FQNEAQ (reference sequence). This CDR3 is 14 amino acids long. J gave up 6 bases and V 5 bases, and 6 bases lay outside the gene matches. CDR3 DNA: TGTGCCAGCAGCCTCGGAGGGGGCGATGAAAAACTGTTTTTT. It specifies CASSLGGGDEKLFF.

This chain connects TRBV30 to TRBJ2-2; 8 bases are shared with TRBD2. Germline CDR1 GTSNPN, CDR2 SVGIG (reference sequence). After removal of 2 bases from V and 5 bases from J, the junction contained 10 bases not matched to a gene. The CDR3 extends over 16 amino acids. The CDR3 DNA reads as TGTGCCTGGAGTAGGGTGAGCGGGAGAGAAACCGGGGAGCTGTTTTTT. Translation gives CAWSRVSGRETGELFF.